Below are 20 T cell receptor beta chains sequenced from a single sample in a study of Graves' ophthalmopathy and Graves' hyperthyroidism. Using RNA transcripts, the TCR beta CDR3 regions were amplified. RT-PCR with HTBI primers came first, then second-round multiplex PCR. TCRdb reprocessed the multiplex PCR reads via MiXCR and lists one record per CDR3 protein. The sample contains approximately 540,000 distinct CDR3 sequences, under 45% of which appear only once. The material sequenced was peripheral blood or thyroid tissue (not recorded which). The receptors were sampled from an adult man with Graves' hyperthyroidism.

V gene TRBV29-1 combines with J gene TRBJ1-5; D not resolved. V was cut by 8 bases and J by 7 bases, with 15 bases left in between. Germline values: CDR1 SQVTM, CDR2 ANQGSEA. The CDR3 is 12 amino acids. CDR3 in DNA: TGCAGCTCACCAGGAGAGGCACAGCCCCAGCATTTT. It translates to CSSPGEAQPQHF.

The sample holds many counts of this clonotype. The rearrangement uses TRBV7-3 and TRBJ2-5; 8 nucleotides match TRBD2. CDR1 and CDR2 from the germline V gene are SGHTA and FQGTGA. The CDR3 has 16 residues. Germline trimming cut 1 base from V and 1 base from J; bases unmatched to any gene: 5. Here the CDR3 reads CASSLIGAGGQETQYF. The CDR3 DNA reads TGTGCCAGCAGCTTAATAGGGGCGGGGGGCCAAGAGACCCAGTACTTC.

This clonotype was counted many times. The V and J genes are TRBV7-9 and TRBJ2-5; tentatively, D is TRBD2 (6 bases). The CDR3 consists of 14 residues. Germline V CDR1 and CDR2: SEHNR, FQNEAQ (reference sequence). The V and J ends lost 2 bases and 5 bases respectively, with 12 bases between them. The CDR3 sequence is CASSLRDSEETQYF. The CDR3 region has the DNA TGTGCCAGCAGCTTACGGGACTCCGAGGAGACCCAGTACTTC.

This clonotype has a count of ten or more. The chain has TRBV4-2 and TRBJ2-5; D not resolved. The ends were cut back, 2 bases at V and 5 bases at J, with 15 bases in the middle. Germline V gene lookup returns CDR1 LGHNA and CDR2 YNFKEQ. This CDR3 comprises 15 residues. The CDR3 loop reads CASSQQQVTVETQYF. CDR3 coding DNA: TGTGCCAGCAGCCAACAACAAGTAACCGTGGAGACCCAGTACTTC.

The rearrangement joins TRBV4-1 to TRBJ1-5, with D maybe TRBD1 (5 bases). The germline gives CDR1 MGHRA, CDR2 YSYEKL. This CDR3 region has 17 residues. V lost 0 bases, J lost 5 bases, and 17 bases lay in between. DNA for the CDR3: TGCGCCAGCAGCCAAGATTTTCTGTTAGAGGGACATCAGCCCCAGCATTTT. Its translation: CASSQDFLLEGHQPQHF.

This clonotype turned up a few times. This chain uses TRBV3-1 with TRBJ2-5; 10 positions agree with TRBD2. The CDR3 is made up of 14 amino acids. V was clipped by 0 bases and J by 5 bases; unmatched bases: 0. In germline, CDR1 is LGHDT, CDR2 YNNKEL (reference sequence). CDR3 sequence reads: CASSQEAGGETQYF. CDR3 sequence (DNA): TGTGCCAGCAGCCAAGAAGCGGGAGGGGAGACCCAGTACTTC.

The chain is built from TRBV6-4 and TRBJ1-5; weak D call: TRBD1 (5 bases). The V gene lost 5 bases and the J gene lost 3 bases, with 17 bases spanning the gap. In germline, CDR1 is MRHNA, CDR2 SNTAGT. The CDR3 sequence is 16 residues long. DNA of the CDR3: TGTGCCAGCAGTCCTTCAGGGCTCATGATCAATCAGCCCCAGCATTTT. It encodes CASSPSGLMINQPQHF.

This clonotype has a handful of counts. The chain recombines TRBV25-1 with TRBJ1-4; possible D gene TRBD1, 6 bases. V lost 6 bases and J lost 8, with 16 bases in between. Germline CDR1 reads MGHDK; CDR2 reads SYGVNS. This CDR3 contains 14 residues. DNA for the CDR3: TGTGCCAGCAGCCCTAGGGGGGACGGGGAAAAACTGTTTTTT. Its translation is CASSPRGDGEKLFF.

This clonotype was recorded once. This may come from a read error, since a much larger clone is one base off. The rearrangement uses TRBV7-2 and TRBJ1-6, with D unclear. There are 13 residues in the CDR3. V shed 9 bases and J shed 0 bases, with 6 bases lying between them. CDR1 is SGHTA and CDR2 is FQGNSA in the germline V gene. The CDR3 nucleotides read TGTGCCAGGGGGAGCTCCTATAATTCACCCCTCCACTTT. Residues: CARGSSYNSPLHF. Based on the CDR3 plus reference TRBV7-2 and TRBJ1-6, the full variable domain is GAGVSQSPSNKVTEKGKDVELRCDPISGHTALYWYRQSLGQGLEFLIYFQGNSAPDKSGLPSDRFSAERTGGSVSTLTIQRTQQEDSAVYLCARGSSYNSPLHFGNGTRLTVT.

This clonotype was observed at least ten times. V and J are TRBV19 and TRBJ2-7; D is uncertain. This CDR3 spans 13 amino acids. Per the germline V gene, CDR1 is LNHDA and CDR2 is SQIVND (reference sequence). Trimming took off 2 bases at V and 2 bases at J, with 7 bases between the two ends. CDR3 residues: CASSISAPYEQYF. The CDR3 DNA reads TGTGCCAGTAGTATAAGCGCACCCTACGAGCAGTACTTC.

This clonotype showed up many times. The rearrangement links TRBV20-1 to TRBJ2-7, with TRBD1 matching over 7 bases. This CDR3 spans 12 amino acids. Germline V lookup: CDR1 DFQATT, CDR2 SNEGSKA (reference sequence). Unmatched junction bases numbered 4, after V lost 6 bases and J lost 2 bases. CDR3 protein: CSATGTAYEQYF. The CDR3 DNA reads as TGCAGTGCAACCGGGACAGCCTACGAGCAGTACTTC.

The chain employs TRBV29-1 and TRBJ2-7; D not resolved. Germline-derived CDR1 and CDR2 are SQVTM and ANQGSEA. The CDR3 loop spans 12 amino acids. CDR3 in DNA: TGCAGGTCGACTGCGAGCTCCTACGAGCAGTACTTC. Its translation: CRSTASSYEQYF.

The table lists this clonotype with a few counts. V usage is TRBV9 and J usage is TRBJ2-3; D may be TRBD2 (6 bases). The length of the CDR3 is 16 residues. With 3 bases removed from V and 4 bases from J, the gap between germline ends came to 18 bases. The germline gives CDR1 SGDLS, CDR2 YYNGEE. CDR3 loop: CASSAEGGDVADTQYF. The CDR3 nucleotides read TGTGCCAGCAGCGCTGAGGGCGGGGACGTTGCAGATACGCAGTATTTT.

The chain joins TRBV15 to TRBJ2-7, with 7 bases aligning to TRBD2. The closer fit of TRBJ2-1 to the DNA end suggests the J call may be wrong. Germline loops: CDR1 LNHNV, CDR2 YYDKDF (reference sequence). The CDR3 is 14 residues long. As DNA, the CDR3 is TGTGCCACCAGGAGACGGGAGGCTAGTGATGAGCAGTTCTTC. Translating gives CATRRREASDEQFF.

In this sample, this clonotype turned up many times. The V call is TRBV3-1, the J call TRBJ1-2; 7 positions match TRBD1. The V gene end was trimmed by 6 bases and the J gene end by 0 bases; junction bases not matched to a gene: 7. The germline gives CDR1 LGHDT, CDR2 YNNKEL (reference sequence). The CDR3 runs 15 residues. The CDR3: CASSWTGLTNYGYTF. The CDR3 DNA is TGTGCCAGCAGTTGGACAGGTCTAACTAACTATGGCTACACCTTC. The full variable domain, in which reference TRBV3-1 and TRBJ1-2 provide the parts outside the CDR3, is DTAVSQTPKYLVTQMGNDKSIKCEQNLGHDTMYWYKQDSKKFLKIMFSYNNKELIINETVPNRFSPKSPDKAHLNLHINSLELGDSAVYFCASSWTGLTNYGYTFGSGTRLTVV.

This clonotype was seen just once. This may stem from a read error, because a much larger clone lies one nucleotide away. The CDR3 region has the DNA TGCGCCAGCAGCCAAGGGGGACAAACTAGTGAAAAACTGTTTTTT. Translation: CASSQGGQTSEKLFF. The chain uses TRBV7-2 and TRBJ1-4, with D possibly TRBD1 on 6 matching bases. The V gene's germline CDR1 is SGHTA and CDR2 FQGNSA. The CDR3 has 15 residues.

The CDR3 DNA sequence: TGTGCCAGCAGCCCCGGCTTTACGGAGGGCTATGAGCAGTTCTTC. Translation: CASSPGFTEGYEQFF. The J gene is TRBJ2-7, the V gene TRBV7-9; weak D call: TRBD2 (6 bases). Matching the DNA end better, TRBJ2-1 makes the J call doubtful. The germline CDR1 and CDR2 sequences are SEHNR and FQNEAQ (reference sequence). The CDR3 has 15 residues.

To note about this clonotype: A read error is possible here, since a much larger clone lies one base away. As the CDR3 is not closed by the conserved phenylalanine or tryptophan, this likely results from a read error. The rearrangement links TRBV2 to TRBJ1-3; possible D gene TRBD1, 6 bases. The CDR3 runs 14 residues. V gave up 5 bases and J gave up 7 bases, with 15 bases separating them. Germline V CDR1 and CDR2: SNHLY, FYNNEI. CDR3 sequence reads: CASSPRGGQNTIYL. The CDR3 DNA reads TGTGCCAGCAGTCCCCGCGGGGGCCAGAACACCATATATCTT.

The chain uses TRBV9 and TRBJ1-1, with no clear D. Trimming cost V 7 bases and J 2 bases, with 12 bases left between them. The length of the CDR3 is 13 residues. Germline V gives CDR1 SGDLS, CDR2 YYNGEE. CDR3 bases: TGTGCCAGCGGGCGCATGGTTAACACTGAAGCTTTCTTT. It yields the protein CASGRMVNTEAFF.

The chain is built from TRBV29-1 and TRBJ2-7; 7 positions match TRBD1. CDR3 size: 12 residues. Per germline, CDR1 SQVTM and CDR2 ANQGSEA. After removal of 8 bases from V and 1 base from J, the junction contained 5 bases not matched to a gene. CDR3: CSPGTASYEQYF. The CDR3 DNA is TGCAGCCCCGGGACAGCGTCCTACGAGCAGTACTTC.